These T cell receptor beta chains were read from a single sample in a study of CD8+ T cells in alopecia areata. The assay was immunoSEQ multiplex PCR, and TCRdb's table has in-frame clones only and misses some. The sample yields about 120,000 clones, approximately 53% seen once. Here the sequenced sample was CD4+ T cells sorted from blood, taken at week 4, from a patient treated with tofacitinib. The origin of the receptors is a human donor with alopecia areata. The CDR3 runs from the conserved cysteine through the conserved F or W. The D gene is left open where the match is weak. The size field is filled for only some rows; it gives once, few, many or a size class.

TRBV4-1	few	TRBJ1-3	.	TGCGCCAGCAGCCAAGGGCAGGACAAGTACACCATATATTTT	CASSQGQDKYTIYF
TRBV5-1	.	TRBJ2-2	.	TGCGCCAGCAGCAGGGGACAGAACACCGGGGAGCTGTTTTTT	CASSRGQNTGELFF
TRBV7-9	.	TRBJ2-5	.	TGTGCCAGCAGCTTAGCGGGAGGAGAGACCCAGTACTTC	CASSLAGGETQYF
TRBV30	.	TRBJ2-2	TRBD1	TGTGCCTGGAGGAGGGTCAGGGGGCCCACCGGGGAGCTGTTTTTT	CAWRRVRGPTGELFF
TRBV7-9	.	TRBJ1-2	.	TGTGCCAGCAGCTTAGTAAGAGGGAATGGCTACACCTTC	CASSLVRGNGYTF
TRBV7-9	.	TRBJ2-4	TRBD1	TGTGCCAGCAGCTTGCCCCCGGGACAGGGTGAATGGAAAAACATTCAGTACTTC	CASSLPPGQGEWKNIQYF
TRBV4-2	.	TRBJ2-7	.	TGTGCCAGCAGCCAAGATGTGAGACAGGACCCCTACGAGCAGTACTTC	CASSQDVRQDPYEQYF
TRBV7-9	.	TRBJ2-7	.	TGTGCCAGCAACAAGGGGCAGGGGTCCTACGAGCAGTACTTC	CASNKGQGSYEQYF
TRBV6-5	.	TRBJ1-2	.	TGTGCCAGCAGTATTCAGGGTGGGAGCTATGGCTACACCTTC	CASSIQGGSYGYTF
TRBV15	.	TRBJ1-4	.	TGTGCCACCAGCAGAGATTTCGGTCCCCAACGGCTTTTT	CATSRDFGPQRLF
TRBV5-1	.	TRBJ2-7	TRBD2	TGCGCCAGCATGGAGGCGGGAGGCCCCTACGAGCAGTACTTC	CASMEAGGPYEQYF
TRBV29-1	few	TRBJ1-2	.	TGCAGCGTTGAAGCCTTCTATGGCTACACCTTC	CSVEAFYGYTF
TRBV29-1	.	TRBJ2-7	TRBD1	TGCAGCGTTGAAGATCGGGTTAGGACAGGAGACCACGAGCAGTACTTC	CSVEDRVRTGDHEQYF
TRBV7-2	.	TRBJ2-1	.	TGTGCCAGCAGCTTAGGCAGGGGAGGCTACAATGAGCAGTTCTTC	CASSLGRGGYNEQFF
TRBV6-5	.	TRBJ2-7	TRBD2	TGTGCCAGTACGGCGGGGGGTGCAGGGCAGTACTTC	CASTAGGAGQYF
TRBV29-1	.	TRBJ1-3	.	TGCAGCGTTGAAGCTAGGGGTGGTGGAAACACCATATATTTT	CSVEARGGGNTIYF
TRBV27	.	TRBJ2-5	.	TGTGCCACCTCCCCCGGGTTGGCCAGACAAGAGACCCAGTACTTC	CATSPGLARQETQYF
TRBV30	few	TRBJ1-5	TRBD1	TGTGCCTGGAGTGAAACTGGTCGGGGACAGAGCCTCAATCAGCCCCAGCATTTT	CAWSETGRGQSLNQPQHF
TRBV27	.	TRBJ1-2	.	TGTGCCAGCAGGACCGTGAGCAACAGGGCAGGCTACACCTTC	CASRTVSNRAGYTF
TRBV11-1	few	TRBJ2-1	.	TGTGCCAGCAGCTTACTTGGGGATCAGAGCTCCTACAATGAGCAGTTCTTC	CASSLLGDQSSYNEQFF
TRBV18	.	TRBJ2-7	.	TGTGCCAGCTCACCAGATCCCTGGGAGCAGTACTTC	CASSPDPWEQYF
TRBV29-1	few	TRBJ1-2	TRBD1	TGCAGCGCCTCCCGGGACAGGGGGCGGGATGGCTACACCTTC	CSASRDRGRDGYTF
TRBV27	few	TRBJ2-2	.	TGTGCCAGCAGTTTAAGAGGGGCCGACACCGGGGAGCTGTTTTTT	CASSLRGADTGELFF
TRBV19	.	TRBJ1-5	.	TGTGCCAGTAACCCGAGGGGTGAGCTAAATCAGCCCCAGCATTTT	CASNPRGELNQPQHF
TRBV29-1	.	TRBJ2-1	.	TGCAGCGTTGAAGATGCTTCCGGGAAGCCCTACAATGAGCAGTTCTTC	CSVEDASGKPYNEQFF
TRBV7-9	few	TRBJ1-6	.	TGTGCCAGCAGCTTAGACCTAGGGACCCTCCACTTT	CASSLDLGTLHF
TRBV7-8	.	TRBJ1-5	.	TGTGCCAGCAGCTTTCGTGCGGGGGCGGGCAATCAGCCCCAGCATTTT	CASSFRAGAGNQPQHF
TRBV27	few	TRBJ2-3	.	TGTGCCAGCAGTCCAAGGCCCAAGGCAGATACGCAGTATTTT	CASSPRPKADTQYF
TRBV5-1	.	TRBJ1-2	.	TGCGCCAGCAGCTTGGAGGCCGTGAGTAACTATGGCTACACCTTC	CASSLEAVSNYGYTF
TRBV6-1	few	TRBJ2-7	TRBD2	TGTGCCAGCAGGATAAGCGGGGGCCTGACCTACGAGCAGTACTTC	CASRISGGLTYEQYF
TRBV5-1	few	TRBJ2-1	TRBD2	TGCGCCAGCAGCTCCCGGACTAGCGGGATCTACAATGAGCAGTTCTTC	CASSSRTSGIYNEQFF
TRBV23-1	.	TRBJ2-5	.	TGCGCCAGCAGTCAATCCCGGAGGGCCCCTGAGACCCAGTACTTC	CASSQSRRAPETQYF
TRBV29-1	.	TRBJ2-7	TRBD2	TGCAGCGTCACGGGTCTAGCGGAGGATTACGAGCAGTACTTC	CSVTGLAEDYEQYF
TRBV7-2	.	TRBJ1-2	TRBD1	TGTGCCAGCAGCTTATCGGGGACAGGTGGCTACACCTTC	CASSLSGTGGYTF
TRBV5-4	.	TRBJ2-7	.	TGTGCCAGCAGCAGAGCTACAGGGACCTACGAGCAGTACTTC	CASSRATGTYEQYF
TRBV29-1	.	TRBJ1-2	.	TGCAGCGTTGCGGCACGGACTAACTATGGCTACACCTTC	CSVAARTNYGYTF
TRBV5-4	once	TRBJ2-5	.	TGTGCCAGCAGCAAATTCCGAGAGACCCAGTACTTC	CASSKFRETQYF
TRBV19	.	TRBJ1-5	.	TGTGCCAGTACCAGTTCCGAGGGTCCCGCAAAGGCCCAGCATTTT	CASTSSEGPAKAQHF
TRBV5-1	.	TRBJ2-1	.	TGCGCCAGCACCAAGGACCCACGGGATGAGCAGTTCTTC	CASTKDPRDEQFF
TRBV10-1	few	TRBJ2-2	.	TGCGCCAGCAGAAAGGATGGAGGCACCGGGGAGCTGTTTTTT	CASRKDGGTGELFF
TRBV5-4	.	TRBJ2-3	.	TGTGCCAGCAGCTCCCCGGCGGCGGATACGCAGTATTTT	CASSSPAADTQYF
TRBV30	.	TRBJ1-3	.	TGTGCCTGGAGGCGCCCCGGAAACACCATATATTTT	CAWRRPGNTIYF
TRBV5-6	.	TRBJ2-7	.	TGTGCCAGCAGCTTCCGGTGGGAGTCCGAGCAGTACTTC	CASSFRWESEQYF
TRBV5-5	.	TRBJ1-5	.	TGTGCCAGCAGCTTCTCGGGACTGTACGGCAATCAGCCCCAGCATTTT	CASSFSGLYGNQPQHF
TRBV4-1	.	TRBJ2-2	.	TGCGCCAGCAGCCAAGTCGTTAGAAGGGCCCCCTCTCCCGGGGAGCTGTTTTTT	CASSQVVRRAPSPGELFF
TRBV30	few	TRBJ2-1	TRBD2	TGTGCCTGGAGTCCTACTAGCGGCACCCTATTCTTC	CAWSPTSGTLFF
TRBV29-1	once	TRBJ1-1	TRBD1	TGCAGCGTGGGGTACAGGGGGCTCAACACTGAAGCTTTCTTT	CSVGYRGLNTEAFF
TRBV9	.	TRBJ2-4	TRBD2	TGTGCCAGCAGCGTAGCGCTAGCGGGGGCCCTAGCCAAAAACATTCAGTACTTC	CASSVALAGALAKNIQYF
TRBV2	.	TRBJ2-1	TRBD2	TGTGCCAGCAGTGAAGATGGACTAGCGGGAGGAGAGCAGTTCTTC	CASSEDGLAGGEQFF
TRBV6-6	few	TRBJ1-2	.	TGTGCCAGCAGTTACCCCCCTGTTGTCCGGATTTTAGGCTACACCTTC	CASSYPPVVRILGYTF
TRBV15	.	TRBJ2-5	TRBD1	TGTGCCACCAGCTCCGGGACAGCCCAAGAGACCCAGTACTTC	CATSSGTAQETQYF
TRBV4-1	few	TRBJ2-1	.	TGCGCCAGCAGCCCGAGACGCAATGAGCAGTTCTTC	CASSPRRNEQFF
TRBV19	.	TRBJ2-7	TRBD1	TGTGCCAGTAGTTCCCGGACAGGGGTTAGGGAGCAGTACTTC	CASSSRTGVREQYF
TRBV29-1	.	TRBJ2-7	.	TGCAGCGTTGAAGAGCGCAGGGGCCACGAGCAGTACTTC	CSVEERRGHEQYF
TRBV29-1	.	TRBJ2-7	.	TGCAGCGTTCAGGGTACCTACGAGCAGTACTTC	CSVQGTYEQYF
TRBV30	few	TRBJ2-2	TRBD1	TGTGCCTGGATCGGGGACAGGGGGCTTGCCGGGGAGCTGTTTTTT	CAWIGDRGLAGELFF
TRBV11-2	.	TRBJ2-7	TRBD2	TGTGCCAGCAACCTAGCGGCGTCCTACGAGCAGTACTTC	CASNLAASYEQYF
TRBV29-1	few	TRBJ1-3	.	TGCAGCGTTGGGGGGGCGAGCTCTGGAAACACCATATATTTT	CSVGGASSGNTIYF
TRBV13	.	TRBJ2-7	.	TGTGCCAGCAGCACCCGGGACGGCGAGCGGTACTTC	CASSTRDGERYF